The source of this TCR beta chain is a study of T cells after yellow fever vaccination. Germline loops: CDR1 SNHLY, CDR2 FYNNEI. Unmatched junction bases numbered 9, after V lost 2 bases and J lost 10 bases. This CDR3 region has 15 residues. Researchers made TCR cDNA using 5'RACE template switching, and this step added a universal primer site and UMIs. One entry per CDR3 protein results from TCRdb running MiXCR on the 5' RACE reads. The sample comprises under 55,000 distinct CDR3 sequences, less than 8.5% of which are singletons, and around 24% rests with the top ten. This sequence joins TRBV2 and TRBJ2-1; 9 bases align to TRBD2. The specimen was CD8+ T cells not binding an NS4B(214-222) dextramer, sorted from PBMCs, collected about 41 days after the first yellow fever vaccination. The receptor comes from a man younger than 35 who received the YFV17D yellow fever vaccine. The CDR3 sequence is CASSEIGGGDREQFF. The CDR3 bases are TGTGCCAGCAGTGAAATTGGCGGGGGGGACCGGGAGCAGTTCTTC.